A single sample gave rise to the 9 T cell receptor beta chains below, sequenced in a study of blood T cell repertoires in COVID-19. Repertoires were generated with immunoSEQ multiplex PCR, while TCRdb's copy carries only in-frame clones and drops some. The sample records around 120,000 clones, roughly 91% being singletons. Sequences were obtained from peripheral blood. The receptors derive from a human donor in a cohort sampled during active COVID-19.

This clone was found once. CDR3 sequence reads: CATSDRYRGRTEAFF. In nucleotides, the CDR3 is TGTGCCACCAGTGACCGGTACAGGGGGCGCACTGAAGCTTTCTTT. The rearrangement uses TRBV24-1 and TRBJ1-1; 9 nucleotides line up with TRBD1. From germline, CDR1 is KGHDR and CDR2 SFDVKD. Trimming cost V 4 bases and J 4 bases; bases outside gene matches: 6. This CDR3 spans 15 amino acids.

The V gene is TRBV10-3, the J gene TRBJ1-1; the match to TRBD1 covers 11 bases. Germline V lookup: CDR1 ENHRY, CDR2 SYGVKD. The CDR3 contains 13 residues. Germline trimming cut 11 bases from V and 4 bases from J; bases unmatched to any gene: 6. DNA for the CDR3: TGTGCCCACCGGGACAGGGGGTCCACTGAAGCTTTCTTT. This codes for CAHRDRGSTEAFF.

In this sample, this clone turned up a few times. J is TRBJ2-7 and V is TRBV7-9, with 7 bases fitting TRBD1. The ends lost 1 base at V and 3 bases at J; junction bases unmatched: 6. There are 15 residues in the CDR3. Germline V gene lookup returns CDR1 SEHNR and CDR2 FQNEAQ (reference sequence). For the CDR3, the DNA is TGTGCCAGCAGCTTAGTTACAGGGGTGAGCTACGAGCAGTACTTC. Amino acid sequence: CASSLVTGVSYEQYF.

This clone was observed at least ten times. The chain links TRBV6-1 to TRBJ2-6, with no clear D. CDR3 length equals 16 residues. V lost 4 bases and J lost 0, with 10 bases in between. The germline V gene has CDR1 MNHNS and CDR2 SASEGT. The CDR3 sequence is CASSGPELSGANVLTF. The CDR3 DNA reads TGTGCCAGCAGTGGCCCGGAGCTCTCTGGGGCCAACGTCCTGACTTTC.

CDR3 residues: CASSQEAWSGGSNEQFF. Written as DNA, the CDR3 is TGTGCCAGCAGCCAAGAGGCTTGGAGCGGGGGATCGAATGAGCAGTTCTTC. The rearrangement links TRBV4-2 to TRBJ2-1, with 8 positions matching TRBD2. Germline-derived CDR1 and CDR2 are LGHNA and YNFKEQ. CDR3 size: 17 residues. Trimming removed 0 bases from V and 7 bases from J; junction bases left unmatched: 11.

The CDR3 region is CASSQVASGVSSYEQYF. The CDR3 nucleotides read TGTGCCAGCAGCCAAGTGGCTAGCGGGGTCAGCTCCTACGAGCAGTACTTC. This chain links TRBV3-1 (or the pseudogene TRBV3-2) with TRBJ2-7; 9 bases are a match to TRBD2. CDR3 size: 17 residues. The J segment lost 0 bases and the V segment lost 1 base, leaving 7 bases of the junction unmatched. Germline CDR1 LGHDT, CDR2 YNNKEL (reference sequence).

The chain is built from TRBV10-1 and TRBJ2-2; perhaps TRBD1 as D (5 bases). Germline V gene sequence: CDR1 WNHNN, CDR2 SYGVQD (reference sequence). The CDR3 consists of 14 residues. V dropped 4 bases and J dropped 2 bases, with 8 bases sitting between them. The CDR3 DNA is TGCGCCAGCAGTGGAGACAGAAACACCGGGGAGCTGTTTTTT. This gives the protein CASSGDRNTGELFF.

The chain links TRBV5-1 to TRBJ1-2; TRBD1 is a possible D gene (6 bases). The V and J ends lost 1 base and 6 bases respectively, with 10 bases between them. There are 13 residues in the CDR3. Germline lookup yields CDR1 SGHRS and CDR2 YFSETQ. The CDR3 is CASSLTGRNGYTF. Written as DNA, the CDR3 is TGCGCCAGCAGCTTGACAGGGAGAAATGGCTACACCTTC.

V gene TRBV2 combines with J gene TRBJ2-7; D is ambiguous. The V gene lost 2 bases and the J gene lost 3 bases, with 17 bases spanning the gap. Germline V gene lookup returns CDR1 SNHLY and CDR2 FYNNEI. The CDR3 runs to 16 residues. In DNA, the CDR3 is TGTGCCAGCAGTGAACCATTAGCAGCTACTAACTACGAGCAGTACTTC. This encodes CASSEPLAATNYEQYF.